These 9 T cell receptor beta chains came from one sample sequenced in a study of vaccination and CD4 T cells after COVID-19. An Oncomine TCR Beta short-read assay was used to sequence the DNA from cultured CD4+ T cells. TCRdb reprocessed the PCR reads with MiXCR, giving one entry per CDR3 protein. The profile shows about 12,000 distinct CDR3 sequences, roughly 30% of them singletons. Documented treatment: roughly 11-day PBMC culture with coronavirus spike peptide pools or control peptides (ViraFEST assay). Which antigens these TCRs recognize remains unknown. The sample here was CD4+ T cells from blood, cultured in vitro, taken after SARS-CoV-2 vaccination. These receptors were collected from a human donor who had recovered from COVID-19.

This clonotype is medium-sized by share. The rearrangement uses TRBV19 and TRBJ1-5; unclear D gene. The CDR3 has 15 residues. Germline lookup yields CDR1 LNHDA and CDR2 SQIVND (reference sequence). V lost 3 bases and J 0 bases, leaving 9 bases between the germline ends. Here the CDR3 DNA reads TGTGCCAGTAGTATTAAAGGAAGTAGCAATCAGCCCCAGCATTTT. Translating it yields CASSIKGSSNQPQHF.

The chain recombines TRBV7-8 with TRBJ1-2; D gene uncertain. Germline V gives CDR1 SGHVS, CDR2 FQNEAQ. V was pared by 4 bases and J by 4 bases, with 7 bases between. The CDR3 spans 12 residues. CDR3 coding DNA: TGTGCCAGCAGCTCACACAGCTATGGCTACACCTTC. As protein: CASSSHSYGYTF.

This chain uses TRBV7-9 with TRBJ1-4; 12 bases line up with TRBD1. This CDR3 comprises 16 residues. Losses at the gene ends were 4 bases for V and 4 bases for J; bases not matched to a gene: 4. The germline V gene encodes CDR1 SEHNR and CDR2 FQNEAQ (reference sequence). CDR3 bases: TGTGCCAGCAGCTCCGGGACAGGGGGCATTAATGAAAAACTGTTTTTT. Encoded protein: CASSSGTGGINEKLFF.

V is TRBV10-1 and J is TRBJ1-1; no definite D call. Trimming stripped 6 bases from V and 2 bases from J, with 7 bases between. The CDR3 covers 12 residues. The germline V gene encodes CDR1 WNHNN and CDR2 SYGVQD (reference sequence). The CDR3 DNA reads as TGCGCCAGCAGCTCCGTTAACACTGAAGCTTTCTTT. Protein product: CASSSVNTEAFF.

This clonotype was observed a handful of times. CDR3 sequence (DNA): TGTGCCAGCAGCTTTTACTTACCCTCCTACGAGCAGTACTTC. It specifies CASSFYLPSYEQYF. The V call is TRBV7-2, the J call TRBJ2-7, with unresolved D. Between the trimmed V and J ends, which lost 3 bases and 0 bases, there was a span of 9 bases. Germline CDR1 reads SGHTA; CDR2 reads FQGNSA. CDR3 size: 14 residues.

The chain employs TRBV28 and TRBJ2-3; D is uncertain. CDR1 and CDR2 from the germline V gene are MDHEN and SYDVKM. The V gene lost 7 bases and the J gene lost 1 base, with 18 bases spanning the gap. This CDR3 region has 16 residues. This CDR3 reads CASTYMLGGGTDTQYF. The CDR3 bases are TGTGCCAGCACCTACATGCTAGGTGGTGGCACAGATACGCAGTATTTT.

The chain recombines TRBV7-7 with TRBJ2-5; 7 bases map to TRBD2. Per the germline V gene, CDR1 is SSHAT and CDR2 is FNYEAQ (reference sequence). The CDR3 length is 15 residues. V lost 4 bases to trimming and J lost 4 bases; unmatched junction nucleotides: 9. The CDR3 DNA reads as TGTGCCAGCAGCTCAGCGGGGCGGGGGTTAGAGACCCAGTACTTC. It yields the protein CASSSAGRGLETQYF.

This clonotype occurred a few times. The V and J genes are TRBV6-1 and TRBJ1-3; TRBD1 matches at 7 bases. Germline V gene data show CDR1 as MNHNS and CDR2 as SASEGT. This CDR3 comprises 17 residues. Trimming removed 6 bases from V and 0 bases from J; junction bases left unmatched: 11. This CDR3 is CASRGPGQINSGNTIYF. Written as DNA, the CDR3 is TGTGCCAGCAGGGGACCGGGACAGATTAACTCTGGAAACACCATATATTTT.

The sample holds a few counts of this clonotype. This chain connects TRBV7-2 to TRBJ1-2; D gene unclear. The length of the CDR3 is 13 residues. Germline V gene data show CDR1 as SGHTA and CDR2 as FQGNSA. V lost 3 bases to trimming and J lost 8 bases, with 13 bases between them. The CDR3 DNA reads TGTGCCAGCAGCTTGACGGGTCGGGCGGGCTACACCTTC. Encoded protein: CASSLTGRAGYTF.